One and the same sample provided the 27 T cell receptor beta chains below, sequenced in a study of identical twins. TCRdb independently ran MiXCR on the 5' RACE reads; one entry per CDR3 protein. The sample lists about 210,000 distinct CDR3 sequences, about a tenth occurring once. The sample consisted of memory (CD45RO+) T cells sorted from blood. The receptors derive from a woman aged 18-30 years in good health.

This clonotype occurred a few times. This sequence joins TRBV20-1 and TRBJ2-1; TRBD1 matches at 9 bases. CDR3 length equals 14 residues. Germline loops: CDR1 DFQATT, CDR2 SNEGSKA (reference sequence). V lost 5 bases, J lost 6 bases, and 8 bases stayed unmatched. CDR3 sequence: CSAPPGTGSNEQFF. CDR3 sequence (DNA): TGCAGTGCTCCACCCGGGACAGGGAGCAATGAGCAGTTCTTC.

The chain uses TRBV5-1 and TRBJ2-7; 10 bases map to TRBD1. Trimming cost V 3 bases and J 3 bases; bases outside gene matches: 6. Per the germline V gene, CDR1 is SGHRS and CDR2 is YFSETQ. This CDR3 is 15 amino acids long. DNA for the CDR3: TGCGCCAGCAGCTCCCGGGACAGGGGAAACTACGAGCAGTACTTC. Its protein product is CASSSRDRGNYEQYF.

This clonotype occurred many times. In DNA form, the CDR3 reads TGTGCCAGCGGGGGAGGTCAAGAGACCCAGTACTTC. Its translation: CASGGGQETQYF. The V and J genes are TRBV2 and TRBJ2-5, with a possible D match to TRBD2 (6 bases). V was clipped by 8 bases and J by 2 bases, with 9 bases between them. The CDR3 has 12 amino acids. The germline V gene has CDR1 SNHLY and CDR2 FYNNEI. Based on the CDR3 plus reference TRBV2 and TRBJ2-5, the full variable domain is EPEVTQTPSHQVTQMGQEVILRCVPISNHLYFYWYRQILGQKVEFLVSFYNNEISEKSEIFDDQFSVERPDGSNFTLKIRSTKLEDSAMYFCASGGGQETQYFGPGTRLLVL.

The sample holds many counts of this clonotype. The V gene is TRBV21-1, the J gene TRBJ2-7; the table's D call of TRBD1 was not tested on the DNA. TRBV21-1 is designated a pseudogene. There are 15 residues in the CDR3. The CDR3: CASSFPGQDSHEQYF. The DNA of the CDR3 is TGTGCCAGCAGCTTTCCGGGACAGGACTCCCACGAGCAGTACTTC.

This clonotype has ten or more counts. The chain employs TRBV7-2 and TRBJ1-1; D uncertain. This CDR3 spans 13 amino acids. Germline V gene sequence: CDR1 SGHTA, CDR2 FQGNSA. Between the trimmed V and J ends, which lost 4 bases and 1 base, there was a span of 7 bases. In DNA form, the CDR3 reads TGTGCCAGCAGCTGGATAAAGAACACTGAAGCTTTCTTT. Its translation is CASSWIKNTEAFF. Supplemented by reference TRBV7-2 and TRBJ1-1, the full variable domain reads GAGVSQSPSNKVTEKGKDVELRCDPISGHTALYWYRQSLGQGLEFLIYFQGNSAPDKSGLPSDRFSAERTGGSVSTLTIQRTQQEDSAVYLCASSWIKNTEAFFGQGTRLTVV.

This chain uses TRBV18 with TRBJ2-1, with a weak D call TRBD2 (6 bases). The CDR3 is 13 amino acids. Germline CDR1 reads KGHSH; CDR2 reads LQKENI. V lost 3 bases and J lost 9, with 12 bases in between. The CDR3 DNA reads as TGTGCCAGCTCACCTGGGGGGACCAGTGAGCAGTTCTTC. Its translation: CASSPGGTSEQFF.

Notes on this clonotype: A much larger clone lies one base from this, so it may be a read error. This chain uses TRBV11-2 with TRBJ2-5; D might be TRBD2 (7 bases). The CDR3 consists of 17 residues. Germline loops: CDR1 SGHAT, CDR2 FQNNGV. The V end was cut by 2 bases, the J end by 2 bases, with 18 bases between. The CDR3 here is CASSLLARGPSQETQYF. The CDR3 region has the DNA TGTGCCAGCAGCTTACTAGCGCGGGGGCCGAGTCAAGAGACCCAGTACTTC.

The J gene is TRBJ2-2, the V gene TRBV4-1; D remains unclear. Trimming took off 5 bases at V and 1 base at J, with 11 bases between the two ends. CDR3 length equals 15 residues. CDR1 is MGHRA, CDR2 YSYEKL, per germline. In nucleotides, the CDR3 is TGCGCCAGCAGCTCGCGCCTCCAGAACACCGGGGAGCTGTTTTTT. It specifies CASSSRLQNTGELFF.

This clonotype was detected ten times or more. The chain carries TRBV10-3 and TRBJ2-4, with 7 bases lining up with TRBD1. Unmatched junction bases numbered 4, after V lost 3 bases and J lost 2 bases. CDR3 length equals 15 residues. Germline V lookup: CDR1 ENHRY, CDR2 SYGVKD. The CDR3 spells CAISDTTGPKNIQYF. CDR3 nucleotide sequence: TGTGCCATCAGTGATACGACAGGGCCCAAAAACATTCAGTACTTC.

This clonotype has only a few counts. In DNA, the CDR3 is TGCAGTGCTAGAATAGGGTCGCCACGAGTCACGCAGTATTTT. Its protein product is CSARIGSPRVTQYF. This chain links TRBV20-1 with TRBJ2-3; no clear D. This CDR3 has 14 residues. V gave up 2 bases and J gave up 9 bases, with 18 bases separating them. Germline CDR1 reads DFQATT; CDR2 reads SNEGSKA (reference sequence).

The rearrangement uses TRBV10-2 and TRBJ2-1; 11 nucleotides line up with TRBD2. Trimming removed 6 bases from V and 6 bases from J; junction bases left unmatched: 4. CDR3 length: 14 amino acids. Germline V gene lookup returns CDR1 WSHSY and CDR2 SAAADI. CDR3 bases: TGCGCCAGCAGCCTAGCGGGAGGAATCAATGAGCAGTTCTTC. Protein product: CASSLAGGINEQFF.

This chain uses TRBV6-2 or TRBV6-3 with TRBJ2-3, with D possibly matching TRBD1 (6 bases). CDR1 is MNHEY, CDR2 SVGEGT, per germline. This CDR3 has 17 residues. V was pared by 2 bases and J by 3 bases, with 18 bases between. CDR3 nucleotide sequence: TGTGCCAGCAGTTACGATGGTTTCCCACAGGGTACAGATACGCAGTATTTT. It codes for CASSYDGFPQGTDTQYF.

This clonotype was found many times. The V and J genes are TRBV25-1 and TRBJ2-1; 8 bases are shared with TRBD2. This CDR3 has 15 residues. Germline V gene sequence: CDR1 MGHDK, CDR2 SYGVNS. After removal of 5 bases from V and 4 bases from J, the junction contained 7 bases not matched to a gene. The CDR3 spells CASSPGLGTYNEQFF. The CDR3 DNA reads as TGTGCCAGCAGTCCGGGACTAGGGACTTACAATGAGCAGTTCTTC.

The sample holds a few counts of this clonotype. The chain has TRBV4-2 and TRBJ2-1; D not certain. The germline V gene encodes CDR1 LGHNA and CDR2 YNFKEQ. Trimming took off 1 base at V and 7 bases at J, with 8 bases between the two ends. The CDR3 contains 13 residues. This CDR3 reads CASSQGGSNEQFF. CDR3 nucleotides: TGTGCCAGCAGCCAAGGGGGTTCTAATGAGCAGTTCTTC.

This chain joins TRBV6-5 and TRBJ2-5; no clear D gene. The V gene's germline CDR1 is MNHEY and CDR2 SVGAGI. CDR3 length: 14 amino acids. Trimming took off 2 bases at V and 2 bases at J, with 9 bases between the two ends. CDR3 nucleotide sequence: TGTGCCAGCAGTTACGAGCTAGGGCAAGAGACCCAGTACTTC. As protein: CASSYELGQETQYF.

The chain joins TRBV5-5 to TRBJ2-2; TRBD1 aligns across 9 bases. With V trimmed by 4 bases and J by 3 bases, 4 bases remained unmatched. Germline-derived CDR1 and CDR2 are SGHKS and YYEKEE (reference sequence). This CDR3 is 15 amino acids long. CDR3 protein: CASSGGQGYTGELFF. DNA for the CDR3: TGTGCCAGCAGCGGGGGACAGGGTTACACCGGGGAGCTGTTTTTT. Based on the CDR3 plus reference TRBV5-5 and TRBJ2-2, the full variable domain is DAGVTQSPTHLIKTRGQQVTLRCSPISGHKSVSWYQQVLGQGPQFIFQYYEKEERGRGNFPDRFSARQFPNYSSELNVNALLLGDSALYLCASSGGQGYTGELFFGEGSRLTVL.

This clonotype was counted ten times or more. The gene calls are TRBV20-1 and TRBJ2-4; 8 nucleotides line up with TRBD2. Germline V gives CDR1 DFQATT, CDR2 SNEGSKA (reference sequence). J gave up 4 bases and V 1 base, and 6 bases lay outside the gene matches. This CDR3 contains 15 residues. The CDR3 spells CSARATSVYKNIQYF. DNA of the CDR3: TGCAGTGCTAGAGCGACTAGCGTATATAAAAACATTCAGTACTTC.

In this sample, this clonotype turned up a few times. The rearrangement uses TRBV11-3 and TRBJ2-5, with 8 bases identical to TRBD2. The CDR3 is 16 residues long. J was trimmed by 6 bases and V by 5 bases; bases with no gene match: 14. Germline V lookup: CDR1 SGHNT, CDR2 YENEEA. The CDR3 nucleotides are TGTGCCAGCAGCCCAAATAGCGGGGCCCCGAGGCAGACCCAGTACTTC. It translates to CASSPNSGAPRQTQYF.

V usage is TRBV12-3 or TRBV12-4 and J usage is TRBJ1-1, with D possibly matching TRBD1 (5 bases). V was pared by 6 bases and J by 10 bases, with 24 bases between. This CDR3 has 15 amino acids. CDR3 loop: CASSSSQAGEMRAFF. CDR3 DNA sequence: TGTGCCAGCAGCTCCTCACAGGCCGGGGAGATGCGAGCTTTCTTT.

This clonotype appeared many times. The gene calls are TRBV12-3 or TRBV12-4 and TRBJ1-2; no definite D call. CDR3 length equals 15 residues. The germline V and J ends were trimmed by 6 bases and 9 bases, with 23 bases remaining between them. Written as DNA, the CDR3 is TGTGCCAGCAGAACCTCCCGGACCCCCATAAACAGCTACACCTTC. The encoded protein is CASRTSRTPINSYTF.

This clonotype was counted only a few times. The chain has TRBV11-2 and TRBJ2-2; D not certain. V shed 6 bases and J shed 1 base, with 12 bases lying between them. This CDR3 spans 15 amino acids. Germline-derived CDR1 and CDR2 are SGHAT and FQNNGV. The CDR3 nucleotides are TGTGCCAGCAGTTCTTCCCCCGAGAACACCGGGGAGCTGTTTTTT. Residues: CASSSSPENTGELFF.

CDR3 sequence: CASSLGAVNSPLHF. The CDR3 DNA is TGTGCCAGCAGTTTAGGGGCAGTCAATTCACCCCTCCACTTT. The chain links TRBV27 to TRBJ1-6; D possibly corresponds to TRBD1 (5 bases). Germline values: CDR1 MNHEY, CDR2 SMNVEV (reference sequence). With 2 bases removed from V and 7 bases from J, the gap between germline ends came to 9 bases. The CDR3 loop spans 14 amino acids.

This clonotype came up a few times. V usage is TRBV21-1 and J usage is TRBJ1-5. TRBV21-1 is annotated as a pseudogene. The CDR3 is 16 amino acids. This CDR3 is CASSKGTDYSNQPQHF. DNA for the CDR3: TGTGCCAGCAGCAAAGGGACGGATTATAGCAATCAGCCCCAGCATTTT.

The V and J genes are TRBV24-1 and TRBJ2-7; D unclear. Germline CDR1 is KGHDR and CDR2 is SFDVKD. This CDR3 contains 9 residues. The V end lost 6 bases, the J end lost 5 bases, and 1 base lay between the germline ends. This CDR3 is CATSHEQYF. The CDR3 DNA sequence: TGTGCCACCAGTCACGAGCAGTACTTC.

This clonotype was found a few times. The V gene is TRBV6-2 or TRBV6-3, the J gene TRBJ2-3; D uncertain. Germline V CDR1 and CDR2: MNHEY, SVGEGT. V lost 4 bases and J 5 bases, leaving 10 bases between the germline ends. CDR3 length: 13 amino acids. Here the CDR3 DNA reads TGTGCCAGCAGTTGGAGACGGCTAGATACGCAGTATTTT. Its protein is CASSWRRLDTQYF.

In this sample, this clonotype turned up a few times. This rearrangement joins TRBV6-2 or TRBV6-3 to TRBJ2-1, with unresolved D. The CDR3 is 12 residues long. V lost 2 bases, J lost 7 bases, and 6 bases lay in between. Looked up from germline, CDR1 is MNHEY and CDR2 is SVGEGT. The CDR3 DNA reads as TGTGCCAGCAGTTACGTGGAGAATGAGCAGTTCTTC. This codes for CASSYVENEQFF.

The chain recombines TRBV4-3 with TRBJ2-7, with 13 bases lining up with TRBD2. CDR1 and CDR2 (germline): LGHNA, YSLEER. With 0 bases clipped from V and 3 bases from J, the junction kept 8 bases outside the gene matches. The CDR3 has 18 amino acids. CDR3 sequence (DNA): TGCGCCAGCAGCCAAGATTGGACTAGCGGGAGTGTTGGCTACGAGCAGTACTTC. Translated: CASSQDWTSGSVGYEQYF.